This is a list of T cell receptor beta chains from one sample in a study of regulatory T cells in long-lasting Graves disease. TCRdb recomputed calls from the multiplex PCR reads with MiXCR, one row per CDR3 protein. Of around 400,000 distinct CDR3 sequences in the sample, roughly 23% were seen once. This sample comprised peripheral blood mononuclear cells (PBMCs), obtained when the disease was refractory, from a patient treated with antithyroid drugs. These receptors were collected from a female donor with Graves disease. Both conserved end residues are part of each CDR3. The D gene is left open where the match is weak. Expanded clones get a size class; other rows say once, few or many, or leave the size out.

>TRBD2|TRBV6-4|NA|TRBJ2-7
CASSDSGSGDFYEQYF
TGTGCCAGCAGTGACTCGGGTAGCGGGGATTTCTACGAGCAGTACTTC
>TRBD2|TRBV9|few|TRBJ2-2
CASSVEETSGRDTGELFF
TGTGCCAGCAGCGTAGAGGAGACTAGCGGGAGAGACACCGGGGAGCTGTTTTTT
>NA|TRBV19|few|TRBJ1-2
CASSIVQGVGNYGYTF
TGTGCCAGTAGTATCGTGCAGGGAGTAGGAAACTATGGCTACACCTTC
>TRBD1|TRBV9|few|TRBJ2-7
CASSPRPGTAAEQYF
TGTGCCAGCAGCCCCCGTCCCGGGACAGCGGCAGAGCAGTACTTC
>NA|TRBV2|many|TRBJ1-1
CASQARRTEAFF
TGTGCCAGCCAGGCCAGACGCACTGAAGCTTTCTTT
>NA|TRBV11-2|many|TRBJ2-7
CASSLDPSPYEQYF
TGTGCCAGCAGCCTTGACCCCTCACCTTACGAGCAGTACTTC
>NA|TRBV5-1|NA|TRBJ1-1
CASSFRQINTEAFF
TGCGCCAGCAGCTTCCGGCAGATAAACACTGAAGCTTTCTTT
>NA|TRBV7-2|few|TRBJ2-2
CASSLKSTGTGELFF
TGTGCCAGCAGCTTAAAATCTACAGGGACCGGGGAGCTGTTTTTT
>TRBD1|TRBV3-1|few|TRBJ2-5
CASSPPRTGSRQETQYF
TGTGCCAGCAGCCCCCCCCGGACAGGTTCGAGGCAAGAGACCCAGTACTTC
>NA|TRBV20-1|many|TRBJ1-4
CSARDGGTNEKLFF
TGCAGTGCTAGAGATGGGGGCACTAATGAAAAACTGTTTTTT
>NA|TRBV25-1|NA|TRBJ2-1
CASSTPSYNEQFF
TGTGCCAGCAGTACCCCCTCCTACAATGAGCAGTTCTTC
>NA|TRBV4-1|few|TRBJ2-2
CASSQFLRIDTGELFF
TGCGCCAGCAGCCAATTTCTGCGGATCGACACCGGGGAGCTGTTTTTT
>NA|TRBV10-3|few|TRBJ2-2
CASASLNTGELFF
TGTGCCTCGGCTTCTTTAAACACCGGGGAGCTGTTTTTT
>NA|TRBV24-1|NA|TRBJ2-2
CATSDGGNTGELFF
TGTGCCACCAGTGATGGGGGTAACACCGGGGAGCTGTTTTTT
>NA|TRBV27|many|TRBJ1-6
CASSPREGRF
TGTGCCAGCAGTCCCCGGGAGGGACGCTTT
>NA|TRBV28|many|TRBJ2-6
CASSGPYSGANVLTF
TGTGCCAGCAGCGGACCCTACTCTGGGGCCAACGTCCTGACTTTC
>TRBD1|TRBV3-1|many|TRBJ1-1
CASSKGTGMNTEAFF
TGTGCCAGCAGCAAAGGGACAGGGATGAACACTGAAGCTTTCTTT
>NA|TRBV5-5|few|TRBJ1-6
CASSSQGSSYNSPLHF
TGTGCCAGCAGCTCACAGGGAAGCTCCTATAATTCACCCCTCCACTTT
>TRBD2|TRBV20-1|many|TRBJ2-5
CSAPGGSEETQYF
TGCAGTGCTCCCGGGGGGTCGGAAGAGACCCAGTACTTC
>NA|TRBV6-1|many|TRBJ1-2
CASSAGANYGYTF
TGTGCCAGCAGCGCGGGGGCTAACTATGGCTACACCTTC
>TRBD2|TRBV28|NA|TRBJ2-3
CASRYGGRTDTQYF
TGTGCCAGCAGATACGGCGGGAGGACAGATACGCAGTATTTT
>NA|TRBV5-1|many|TRBJ1-1
CASSLNQGGTEAFF
TGCGCCAGCAGCCTGAACCAGGGAGGCACTGAAGCTTTCTTT
>TRBD1|TRBV13|NA|TRBJ1-6
CASRFQGGFSPLHF
TGTGCCAGCCGCTTTCAGGGGGGCTTCTCACCCCTCCACTTT
>NA|TRBV25-1|many|TRBJ2-5
CASSRVGGQETQYF
TGTGCCAGCAGTAGGGTCGGAGGCCAAGAGACCCAGTACTTC
>TRBD2|TRBV25-1|NA|TRBJ2-1
CASGGLAEEGLSYNEQFF
TGTGCCAGCGGGGGACTAGCGGAGGAGGGCCTCTCCTACAATGAGCAGTTCTTC
>NA|TRBV12-3/TRBV12-4|many|TRBJ1-1
CASSIEGTDTEAFF
TGTGCCAGCAGTATTGAGGGGACGGACACTGAAGCTTTCTTT
>TRBD1|TRBV7-9|few|TRBJ1-2
CASSSAGQNYGYTF
TGTGCCAGCAGCTCGGCGGGACAGAACTATGGCTACACCTTC
>TRBD1|TRBV5-8|few|TRBJ2-5
CASSSAGGGKETQYF
TGTGCCAGCAGCTCGGCAGGGGGCGGGAAAGAGACCCAGTACTTC
>TRBD2|TRBV7-2|many|TRBJ2-1
CASSLVRLAVYNEQFF
TGTGCCAGCAGCTTAGTAAGACTAGCGGTATACAATGAGCAGTTCTTC
>NA|TRBV29-1|many|TRBJ1-1
CSVLGQNTEAFF
TGCAGCGTTCTAGGGCAAAACACTGAAGCTTTCTTT
>NA|TRBV30|NA|TRBJ1-1
CAWSPPRTGTPEAFF
TGTGCCTGGAGCCCCCCCCGCACAGGGACTCCTGAAGCTTTCTTT
>TRBD1|TRBV13|few|TRBJ1-6
CASSLESGTGHNSPLHF
TGTGCCAGCAGCTTAGAATCCGGGACAGGACATAATTCACCCCTCCACTTT
>NA|TRBV4-1|few|TRBJ2-6
CASSQGDSSGANVLTF
TGCGCCAGCAGCCAAGGCGATAGTTCTGGGGCCAACGTCCTGACTTTC
>NA|TRBV28|many|TRBJ1-5
CASSPDSGYGQPQHF
TGTGCCAGCAGCCCTGACTCGGGTTATGGTCAGCCCCAGCATTTT
>NA|TRBV12-3/TRBV12-4|many|TRBJ2-7
CASSLGPKSSYEQYF
TGTGCCAGCAGTTTAGGTCCCAAAAGCTCCTACGAGCAGTACTTC
>TRBD1|TRBV10-3|NA|TRBJ2-2
CAVGTGGESHTGELFF
TGTGCCGTCGGAACAGGGGGAGAATCTCACACCGGGGAGCTGTTTTTT
>TRBD1|TRBV6-9|many|TRBJ1-2
CASSSRTGAPDGYTF
TGTGCCAGCAGTTCCCGGACAGGGGCGCCAGATGGCTACACCTTC
>TRBD2|TRBV27|many|TRBJ2-7
CASSFHLSGSQYEQYF
TGTGCCAGCAGTTTTCATCTTAGCGGGAGTCAGTACGAGCAGTACTTC
>TRBD2|TRBV11-2|many|TRBJ2-7
CASSSGLAGAREQYF
TGTGCCAGCAGCTCAGGACTAGCGGGAGCCCGGGAGCAGTACTTC
>TRBD1|TRBV5-1|few|TRBJ2-2
CASGSTGGATGELFF
TGCGCCAGTGGATCCACAGGGGGCGCCACCGGGGAGCTGTTTTTT
>TRBD2|TRBV6-1|many|TRBJ2-7
CASSEGTAGAGYEQYF
TGTGCCAGCAGTGAAGGGACAGCGGGAGCCGGTTACGAGCAGTACTTC
>NA|TRBV2|many|TRBJ2-2
CASSETRPTGELFF
TGTGCCAGCAGTGAAACTAGACCCACCGGGGAGCTGTTTTTT
>NA|TRBV28|many|TRBJ1-3
CASRPLRDTIYF
TGTGCCAGCAGGCCCCTGCGGGACACCATATATTTT